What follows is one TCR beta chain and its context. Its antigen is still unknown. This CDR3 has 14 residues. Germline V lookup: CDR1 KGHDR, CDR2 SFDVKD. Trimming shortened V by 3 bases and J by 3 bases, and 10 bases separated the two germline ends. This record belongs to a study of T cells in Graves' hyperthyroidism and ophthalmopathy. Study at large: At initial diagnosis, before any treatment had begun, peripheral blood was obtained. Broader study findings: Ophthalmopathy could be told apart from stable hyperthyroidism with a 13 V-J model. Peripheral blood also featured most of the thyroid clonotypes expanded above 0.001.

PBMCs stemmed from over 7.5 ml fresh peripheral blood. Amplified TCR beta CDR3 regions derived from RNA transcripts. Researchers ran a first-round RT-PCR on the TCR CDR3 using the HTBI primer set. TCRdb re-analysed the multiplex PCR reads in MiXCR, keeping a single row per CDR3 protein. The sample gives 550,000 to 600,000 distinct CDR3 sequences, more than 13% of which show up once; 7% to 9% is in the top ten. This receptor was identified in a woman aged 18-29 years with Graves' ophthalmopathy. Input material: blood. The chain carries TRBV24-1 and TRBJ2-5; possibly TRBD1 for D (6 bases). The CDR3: CATSDTGLEETQYF. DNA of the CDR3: TGTGCCACCAGTGATACAGGGTTGGAAGAGACCCAGTACTTC.